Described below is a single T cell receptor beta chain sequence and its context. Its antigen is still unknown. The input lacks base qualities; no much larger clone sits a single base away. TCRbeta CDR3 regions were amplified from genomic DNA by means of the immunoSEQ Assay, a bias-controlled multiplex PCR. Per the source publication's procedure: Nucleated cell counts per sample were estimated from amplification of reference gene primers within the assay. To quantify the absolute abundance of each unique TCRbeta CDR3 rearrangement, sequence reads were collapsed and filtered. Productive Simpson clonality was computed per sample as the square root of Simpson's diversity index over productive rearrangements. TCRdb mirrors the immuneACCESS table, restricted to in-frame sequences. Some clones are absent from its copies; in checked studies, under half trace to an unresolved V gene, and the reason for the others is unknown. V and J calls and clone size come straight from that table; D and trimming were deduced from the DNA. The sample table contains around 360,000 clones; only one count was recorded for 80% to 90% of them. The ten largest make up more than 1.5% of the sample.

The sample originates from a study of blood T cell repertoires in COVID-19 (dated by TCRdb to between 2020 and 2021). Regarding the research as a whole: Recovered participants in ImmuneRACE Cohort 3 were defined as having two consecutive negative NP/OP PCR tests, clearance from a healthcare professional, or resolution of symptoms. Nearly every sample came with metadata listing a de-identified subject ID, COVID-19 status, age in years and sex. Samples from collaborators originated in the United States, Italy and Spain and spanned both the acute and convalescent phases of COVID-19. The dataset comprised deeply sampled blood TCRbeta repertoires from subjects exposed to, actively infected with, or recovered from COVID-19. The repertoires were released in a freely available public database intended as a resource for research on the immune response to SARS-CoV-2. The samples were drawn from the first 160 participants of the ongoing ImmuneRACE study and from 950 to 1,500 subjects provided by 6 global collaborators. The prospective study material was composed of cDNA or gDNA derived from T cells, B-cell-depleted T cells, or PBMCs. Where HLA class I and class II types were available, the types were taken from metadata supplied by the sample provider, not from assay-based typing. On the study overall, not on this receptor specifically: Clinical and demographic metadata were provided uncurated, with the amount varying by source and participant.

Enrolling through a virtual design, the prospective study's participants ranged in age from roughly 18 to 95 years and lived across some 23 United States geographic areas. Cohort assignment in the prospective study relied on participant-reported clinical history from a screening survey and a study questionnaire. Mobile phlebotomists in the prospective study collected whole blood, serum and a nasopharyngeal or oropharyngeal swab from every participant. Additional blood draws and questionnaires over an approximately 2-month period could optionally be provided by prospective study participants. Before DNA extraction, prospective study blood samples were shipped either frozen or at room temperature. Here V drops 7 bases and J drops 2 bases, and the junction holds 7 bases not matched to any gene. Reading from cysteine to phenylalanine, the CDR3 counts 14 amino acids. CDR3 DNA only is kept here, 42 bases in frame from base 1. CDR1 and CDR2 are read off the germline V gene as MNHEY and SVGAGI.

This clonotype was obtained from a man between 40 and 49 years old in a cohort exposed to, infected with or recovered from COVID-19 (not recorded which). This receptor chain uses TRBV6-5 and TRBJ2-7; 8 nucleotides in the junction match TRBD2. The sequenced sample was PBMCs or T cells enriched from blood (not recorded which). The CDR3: CASTGGIAAYEQYF. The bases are TGTGCCAGCACGGGGGGGATTGCCGCCTACGAGCAGTACTTC.